These 30 T cell receptor beta chains were sequenced from one sample in a study of OX40 agonist ivuxolimab in advanced cancers. The assay was immunoSEQ multiplex PCR, and TCRdb's table has in-frame clones only and misses some. Among 55,000 or so clones listed, roughly 87% were seen once. Here the sequenced sample was CD4+ or CD8+ T cells sorted from blood, taken in a trial of the OX40 agonist ivuxolimab. These receptors were collected from an adult with an advanced solid tumor such as melanoma, head and neck, liver or kidney cancer.

For the CDR3, the DNA is TGCGCCAGCAGCCAAGGAACGGGAGGATGGACAGATACGCAGTATTTT. This translates into CASSQGTGGWTDTQYF. The V call is TRBV4-1, the J call TRBJ2-3, with 7 nucleotides matching TRBD2. V shed 1 base, J shed 3 bases, and the junction held 7 bases outside the gene matches. This CDR3 has 16 residues. CDR1 and CDR2 from the germline V gene are MGHRA and YSYEKL.

This chain connects TRBV7-3 to TRBJ2-2; D is undetermined. CDR3 size: 13 residues. Germline V CDR1 and CDR2: SGHTA, FQGTGA. Trimming removed 5 bases at V and 5 bases at J, with 9 bases between. The CDR3 reads CASSRSVTGELFF. The CDR3 coding sequence is TGTGCCAGCAGCCGCTCGGTGACCGGGGAGCTGTTTTTT. Full variable domain (rest looked up from reference TRBV7-3 and TRBJ2-2): GAGVSQTPSNKVTEKGKYVELRCDPISGHTALYWYRQSLGQGPEFLIYFQGTGAADDSGLPNDRFFAVRPEGSVSTLKIQRTERGDSAVYLCASSRSVTGELFFGEGSRLTVL.

The rearrangement links TRBV11-2 to TRBJ2-5, with 8 bases aligning to TRBD2. The CDR3 totals 15 residues. With V trimmed by 3 bases and J by 5 bases, 8 bases remained unmatched. Germline V gives CDR1 SGHAT, CDR2 FQNNGV. The CDR3: CASSFRLAYGETQYF. DNA for the CDR3: TGTGCCAGCAGCTTTCGACTAGCGTATGGGGAGACCCAGTACTTC.

The chain is built from TRBV28 and TRBJ2-7; the D is unclear. The CDR3 totals 12 residues. Trimming removed 2 bases from V and 4 bases from J, with 6 bases in between. Germline CDR1 and CDR2: MDHEN and SYDVKM. CDR3 loop: CASSLSRYEQYF. DNA of the CDR3: TGTGCCAGCAGTTTAAGTAGATACGAGCAGTACTTC.

This chain connects TRBV4-1 to TRBJ2-1, with 7 nucleotides matching TRBD1. J was trimmed by 0 bases and V by 1 base; bases with no gene match: 3. Germline V CDR1 and CDR2: MGHRA, YSYEKL. This CDR3 is built from 16 residues. For the CDR3, the DNA is TGCGCCAGCAGCCAAGGGGACAGACTCTCCTACAATGAGCAGTTCTTC. It translates to CASSQGDRLSYNEQFF.

The V call is TRBV6-5, the J call TRBJ1-2, with D unresolved. This CDR3 spans 14 amino acids. V was trimmed by 5 bases and J by 4 bases, leaving 14 bases between them. Germline V lookup: CDR1 MNHEY, CDR2 SVGAGI. The CDR3 sequence is CASSPYTSGYGYTF. The CDR3 DNA follows: TGTGCCAGCAGTCCCTACACCTCGGGCTATGGCTACACCTTC.

The V call is TRBV4-1, the J call TRBJ1-5; no definite D call. Trimming removed 6 bases from V and 2 bases from J, with 8 bases in between. Germline V gene data show CDR1 as MGHRA and CDR2 as YSYEKL. CDR3 length equals 13 residues. The CDR3 loop reads CASSRMGNQPQHF. CDR3 sequence (DNA): TGCGCCAGCAGTCGAATGGGCAATCAGCCCCAGCATTTT.

This clone was detected only a few times. CDR3 sequence (DNA): TGTGCCAGCAGGCGGGACAGGAACTACAATGAGCAGTTCTTC. Protein sequence: CASRRDRNYNEQFF. The rearrangement links TRBV7-2 to TRBJ2-1, with 8 nucleotides matching TRBD1. The CDR3 contains 14 residues. The V and J ends lost 6 bases and 3 bases, in that order; junction bases with no gene match: 4. Germline CDR1 reads SGHTA; CDR2 reads FQGNSA.

The rearrangement uses TRBV2 and TRBJ1-5; 8 nucleotides align to TRBD1. V lost 6 bases to trimming and J lost 0 bases; unmatched junction nucleotides: 1. There are 14 residues in the CDR3. In germline, CDR1 is SNHLY, CDR2 FYNNEI. The CDR3 DNA reads as TGTGCCAGCAGACAGGGGGTTAGCAATCAGCCCCAGCATTTT. It translates to CASRQGVSNQPQHF.

This clone was detected a few times. CDR3 amino acids: CASSPSAAAGTQYF. CDR3 DNA sequence: TGTGCCAGCAGCCCCTCGGCGGCGGCGGGGACCCAGTACTTC. The chain recombines TRBV7-3 with TRBJ2-5; maybe TRBD2 (5 bases). The CDR3 consists of 14 residues. From germline, CDR1 is SGHTA and CDR2 FQGTGA. With 5 bases removed from V and 7 bases from J, the gap between germline ends came to 17 bases.

V is TRBV9 and J is TRBJ1-5; D is ambiguous. Per germline, CDR1 SGDLS and CDR2 YYNGEE. The CDR3 totals 12 residues. Between the trimmed V and J ends, which lost 0 bases and 3 bases, there was a span of 1 base. The DNA for the CDR3 is TGTGCCAGCAGCGTAGACAATCAGCCCCAGCATTTT. Translated, it gives CASSVDNQPQHF.

CDR3 bases: TGTGCCAGCGGGTTTAGGGGACGCTCTGAAGCTTTCTTT. Its translation is CASGFRGRSEAFF. The chain employs TRBV6-1 and TRBJ1-1, with a possible D match to TRBD1 (5 bases). Trimming cost V 8 bases and J 6 bases, with 16 bases left between them. Germline lookup yields CDR1 MNHNS and CDR2 SASEGT. CDR3 length: 13 amino acids.

The V gene is TRBV9, the J gene TRBJ2-1; 7 bases match TRBD2. In germline, CDR1 is SGDLS, CDR2 YYNGEE. V was clipped by 0 bases and J by 0 bases; unmatched bases: 0. The CDR3 contains 15 residues. The DNA of the CDR3 is TGTGCCAGCAGCGTAGCGGGGGGCTCCTACAATGAGCAGTTCTTC. It is translated as CASSVAGGSYNEQFF. Based on the CDR3 plus reference TRBV9 and TRBJ2-1, the full variable domain is DSGVTQTPKHLITATGQRVTLRCSPRSGDLSVYWYQQSLDQGLQFLIQYYNGEERAKGNILERFSAQQFPDLHSELNLSSLELGDSALYFCASSVAGGSYNEQFFGPGTRLTVL.

The chain has TRBV5-1 and TRBJ2-5, with D uncertain. The CDR3 is made up of 11 amino acids. Trimming took off 4 bases at V and 5 bases at J, with 6 bases between the two ends. CDR1 is SGHRS, CDR2 YFSETQ, per germline. The CDR3 reads CASSRRETQYF. The DNA for the CDR3 is TGCGCCAGCAGCCGGCGGGAGACCCAGTACTTC.

The chain uses TRBV30 and TRBJ1-2; D call uncertain. Trimming took off 3 bases at V and 6 bases at J, with 14 bases between the two ends. CDR1 and CDR2 from the germline V gene are GTSNPN and SVGIG (reference sequence). The CDR3 runs 13 residues. CDR3: CAWRWRTGHGYTF. The CDR3 region has the DNA TGTGCCTGGAGGTGGCGCACGGGCCATGGCTACACCTTC.

V usage is TRBV6-5 and J usage is TRBJ2-7; D gene ambiguous. There are 14 residues in the CDR3. Trimming removed 5 bases at V and 0 bases at J, with 11 bases between. The germline gives CDR1 MNHEY, CDR2 SVGAGI. The CDR3 DNA reads TGTGCCAGCAGTCAGGACCAGATCTCCTACGAGCAGTACTTC. Its protein product is CASSQDQISYEQYF.

The chain recombines TRBV14 with TRBJ1-3; D call uncertain. The CDR3 is 15 residues long. Germline V gene data show CDR1 as SGHDN and CDR2 as FVKESK. V lost 1 base and J lost 3, with 10 bases in between. The CDR3 reads CASSQGRWVGNTIYF. As DNA, the CDR3 is TGTGCCAGCAGCCAAGGTCGATGGGTTGGAAACACCATATATTTT.

J is TRBJ2-4 and V is TRBV25-1; perhaps TRBD2 as D (7 bases). CDR1 is MGHDK, CDR2 SYGVNS, per germline. V lost 3 bases, J lost 9 bases, and 12 bases lay in between. The CDR3 covers 13 residues. For the CDR3, the DNA is TGTGCCAGCAGTGAGTACAGGGAGGGCATTCAGTACTTC. This gives the protein CASSEYREGIQYF.

The rearrangement links TRBV5-6 to TRBJ2-7; 8 nucleotides line up with TRBD2. CDR1 and CDR2 from the germline V gene are SGHDT and YYEEEE. The V gene end was trimmed by 3 bases and the J gene end by 5 bases; junction bases not matched to a gene: 13. The CDR3 is 16 residues long. CDR3 in DNA: TGTGCCAGCAGCTCCGTAGCCGGGAGGGCCTTGGACGAGCAGTACTTC. This sequence encodes CASSSVAGRALDEQYF. Together with reference TRBV5-6 and TRBJ2-7, the CDR3 gives the full variable domain: DAGVTQSPTHLIKTRGQQVTLRCSPKSGHDTVSWYQQALGQGPQFIFQYYEEEERQRGNFPDRFSGHQFPNYSSELNVNALLLGDSALYLCASSSVAGRALDEQYFGPGTRLTVT.

The CDR3 DNA is TGTGCCAGCAGTGGGACATATGAAGAAAAACTGTTTTTT. This codes for CASSGTYEEKLFF. V and J are TRBV2 and TRBJ1-4; D is possibly TRBD1 (5 bases). Germline-derived CDR1 and CDR2 are SNHLY and FYNNEI. The CDR3 spans 13 residues. Trimming shortened V by 4 bases and J by 8 bases, and 11 bases separated the two germline ends.

The chain is built from TRBV2 and TRBJ2-1, with TRBD1 as a possible D gene (5 bases). The CDR3 covers 15 residues. Germline V gene data show CDR1 as SNHLY and CDR2 as FYNNEI. Trimming pared 1 base from V and 2 bases from J, leaving 9 bases between. The CDR3 reads CASSEEGSAYNEQFF. The CDR3 DNA reads as TGTGCCAGCAGTGAAGAGGGGTCCGCCTACAATGAGCAGTTCTTC.

The chain is built from TRBV29-1 and TRBJ2-7; the D call may be TRBD1 or TRBD2 (6 bases each). Germline assignment: CDR1 SQVTM and CDR2 ANQGSEA. The CDR3 length is 15 residues. V was shortened by 4 bases and J by 3 bases, with 19 bases between the two germline ends. Written as DNA, the CDR3 is TGCAGCGTTGGAAAAGGTAGGGGGGTACACTACGAGCAGTACTTC. Translation gives CSVGKGRGVHYEQYF.

This chain links TRBV19 with TRBJ2-1, with 8 bases fitting TRBD1. The V and J ends lost 3 bases and 9 bases, in that order; junction bases with no gene match: 10. This CDR3 spans 15 amino acids. Germline V gives CDR1 LNHDA, CDR2 SQIVND (reference sequence). The CDR3 is CASSMVQGVGGEQFF. Here the CDR3 DNA reads TGTGCCAGTAGTATGGTACAGGGGGTGGGAGGTGAGCAGTTCTTC.

The CDR3 sequence: CASRGQGARTEAFF. CDR3 DNA: TGTGCCAGCAGAGGACAGGGGGCGCGCACTGAAGCTTTCTTT. The J gene is TRBJ1-1, the V gene TRBV28; 11 bases line up with TRBD1. In germline, CDR1 is MDHEN, CDR2 SYDVKM. The CDR3 runs 14 residues. Trimming at V came to 6 bases and at J to 4 bases, leaving 4 bases not matched to a gene.

This chain uses TRBV9 with TRBJ2-5, with 12 bases fitting TRBD2. Germline CDR1 is SGDLS and CDR2 is YYNGEE. Trimming at V came to 4 bases and at J to 1 base, leaving 2 bases not matched to a gene. The CDR3 totals 15 residues. The CDR3 loop is CASSWTSGVQETQYF. The CDR3 DNA reads TGTGCCAGCAGCTGGACTAGCGGGGTCCAAGAGACCCAGTACTTC.

The gene calls are TRBV4-2 and TRBJ2-2, with no clear D. V was cut by 4 bases and J by 3 bases, with 9 bases left in between. The CDR3 runs 14 residues. The germline gives CDR1 LGHNA, CDR2 YNFKEQ. Here the CDR3 DNA reads TGTGCCAGCAGCCCCCCGAAGGACACCGGGGAGCTGTTTTTT. It encodes CASSPPKDTGELFF.

The rearrangement uses TRBV5-5 and TRBJ2-5; D might be TRBD2 (5 bases). Per the germline V gene, CDR1 is SGHKS and CDR2 is YYEKEE (reference sequence). The CDR3 contains 12 residues. The ends were cut back, 3 bases at V and 5 bases at J, with 8 bases in the middle. CDR3 sequence: CASSSSGETQYF. As DNA, the CDR3 is TGTGCCAGCAGCTCCTCGGGGGAGACCCAGTACTTC.

The chain employs TRBV7-2 and TRBJ2-1; D is possibly TRBD2 (6 bases). The V and J ends lost 5 bases and 9 bases respectively, with 20 bases between them. Germline CDR1 reads SGHTA; CDR2 reads FQGNSA. The length of the CDR3 is 15 residues. The CDR3 here is CASSISGGSGGEQFF. CDR3 bases: TGTGCCAGCAGCATTAGCGGTGGATCAGGAGGTGAGCAGTTCTTC.

The chain has TRBV15 and TRBJ2-1, with D possibly being TRBD2 (6 bases). V shed 5 bases and J shed 6 bases, with 17 bases lying between them. CDR1 is LNHNV, CDR2 YYDKDF, per germline (reference sequence). There are 15 residues in the CDR3. The DNA of the CDR3 is TGTGCCACCAGCTCCGCCGGAGGGCCCCGCAATGAGCAGTTCTTC. It is translated as CATSSAGGPRNEQFF.

This chain uses TRBV19 with TRBJ2-3; 9 bases agree with TRBD2. Per the germline V gene, CDR1 is LNHDA and CDR2 is SQIVND (reference sequence). The CDR3 consists of 15 residues. With 7 bases clipped from V and 0 bases from J, the junction kept 5 bases outside the gene matches. CDR3 residues: CASNPLAGSTDTQYF. In nucleotides, the CDR3 is TGTGCCAGTAACCCACTAGCGGGTAGCACAGATACGCAGTATTTT. Complete variable domain (other parts from reference TRBV19 and TRBJ2-3): DGGITQSPKYLFRKEGQNVTLSCEQNLNHDAMYWYRQDPGQGLRLIYYSQIVNDFQKGDIAEGYSVSREKKESFPLTVTSAQKNPTAFYLCASNPLAGSTDTQYFGPGTRLTVL.